This is a list of T cell receptor beta chains from one sample in a study of molecular identifiers for immune sequencing clone quantification. TCRdb itself ran the PCR reads through MiXCR, one entry per CDR3 protein. The data contain roughly 86,000 distinct CDR3 sequences, around 20% of them seen just once; the ten biggest clones take up roughly 0.93%. Material: naive CD8+ T cells from blood, with Jurkat cell RNA spiked in. All receptors come from a human donor in good health. Some libraries in this study had Jurkat cell RNA spiked in. Both conserved end residues are part of each CDR3. A D gene is named only where the DNA matches it firmly. The listing skips clone size in some rows; elsewhere it reads once, few, many or a size class.

V gene,clone size,J gene,D gene,CDR3 protein,CDR3 DNA
TRBV19,many,TRBJ1-5,TRBD1,CASSIVPLGQGKQPQHF,TGTGCCAGTAGTATAGTTCCCCTGGGACAGGGAAAACAGCCCCAGCATTTT
TRBV7-9,many,TRBJ2-3,TRBD2,CASSHNRGGGATDTQYF,TGTGCCAGCAGCCATAATCGTGGCGGGGGGGCCACAGATACGCAGTATTTT
TRBV4-3,-,TRBJ1-1,TRBD1,CASSRGQAGYEAFF,TGCGCCAGCAGCCGAGGACAGGCGGGATATGAAGCTTTCTTT
TRBV13,many,TRBJ2-5,TRBD1,CASSFRTGGLQETQYF,TGTGCCAGCAGCTTTAGGACAGGGGGCCTCCAAGAGACCCAGTACTTC
TRBV11-2,many,TRBJ2-1,-,CASSSTPGTDPDNEQFF,TGTGCCAGCAGCTCCACACCCGGGACGGACCCAGACAATGAGCAGTTCTTC
TRBV20-1,many,TRBJ2-7,TRBD2,CSARTRQPYEQYF,TGCAGTGCCCGGACTAGACAACCCTACGAGCAGTACTTC
TRBV14,many,TRBJ1-2,-,CASSPDRNYGYTF,TGTGCCAGCAGCCCCGACAGGAACTATGGCTACACCTTC
TRBV11-2,many,TRBJ1-1,-,CASSLVAGTVLAFF,TGTGCCAGCAGCTTAGTAGCGGGGACGGTGTTGGCTTTCTTT
TRBV6-5,few,TRBJ1-1,-,CASSYRAVNAEAFF,TGTGCCAGCAGTTATAGGGCGGTGAACGCTGAAGCTTTCTTT
TRBV19,many,TRBJ1-5,-,CASSMGLLRGLNQPQHF,TGTGCCAGTAGTATGGGGCTGCTTCGGGGACTCAATCAGCCCCAGCATTTT
TRBV14,many,TRBJ2-7,TRBD1,CASSQEPGQAYEQYF,TGTGCCAGCAGCCAAGAGCCGGGACAGGCCTACGAGCAGTACTTC
TRBV7-8,few,TRBJ2-5,-,CAGTLSAGTQYF,TGTGCCGGCACCCTGTCTGCCGGGACCCAGTACTTC
TRBV27,-,TRBJ1-2,TRBD1,CAGSFQGAGLDGYTF,TGTGCCGGCAGTTTCCAGGGGGCAGGGTTGGATGGCTACACCTTC
TRBV7-2,many,TRBJ2-1,-,CASSFNLALVSSYNEQFF,TGTGCCAGCAGCTTCAATCTCGCTTTAGTAAGCTCCTACAATGAGCAGTTCTTC
TRBV7-2,many,TRBJ2-7,-,CASSFEPKAEQYF,TGTGCCAGCAGCTTTGAACCCAAGGCCGAGCAGTACTTC
TRBV7-9,-,TRBJ1-2,TRBD1,CASSSYTLQGGYGYTF,TGTGCCAGCAGCTCCTATACCCTACAGGGGGGGTATGGCTACACCTTC
TRBV6-2/TRBV6-3,many,TRBJ1-5,-,CASSFIRQPQHF,TGTGCCAGCAGTTTCATACGTCAGCCCCAGCATTTT
TRBV7-3,many,TRBJ2-6,-,CASSLTRAGANVLTF,TGTGCCAGCAGCTTAACGAGGGCTGGGGCCAACGTCCTGACTTTC
TRBV18,many,TRBJ1-1,-,CASSPPDRNTEAFF,TGTGCCAGCTCACCACCGGACAGGAACACTGAAGCTTTCTTT
TRBV4-1,many,TRBJ2-3,-,CASSPREGGADTQYF,TGCGCCAGCAGCCCGAGAGAGGGGGGGGCAGATACGCAGTATTTT
TRBV4-1,-,TRBJ1-1,-,CASSLNRDNEAFF,TGCGCCAGCAGTCTAAACCGGGACAATGAAGCTTTCTTT
TRBV4-1,many,TRBJ1-1,TRBD1,CASSQDGPQGGTEAFF,TGCGCCAGCAGCCAAGACGGCCCCCAGGGGGGCACTGAAGCTTTCTTT
TRBV5-6,many,TRBJ2-7,-,CASSSLLLGVYEQYF,TGTGCCAGCAGCTCACTTCTTTTGGGTGTATACGAGCAGTACTTC
TRBV28,many,TRBJ1-5,TRBD1,CASSFPTGGNGNQPQHF,TGTGCCAGCAGTTTCCCGACAGGGGGTAATGGCAATCAGCCCCAGCATTTT
TRBV4-3,-,TRBJ1-3,-,CASSQVRDGNTIYF,TGCGCCAGCAGCCAAGTGAGGGATGGAAACACCATATATTTT
TRBV29-1,many,TRBJ1-1,-,CSVVQGNTEAFF,TGCAGCGTTGTACAGGGCAACACTGAAGCTTTCTTT
TRBV2,many,TRBJ1-5,-,CASSETTHSNQPQHF,TGTGCCAGCAGTGAAACAACCCACAGCAATCAGCCCCAGCATTTT
TRBV5-1,-,TRBJ1-3,TRBD1,CASSPRQGHSGNTIYF,TGCGCCAGCAGCCCACGACAGGGACACTCTGGAAACACCATATATTTT
TRBV25-1,many,TRBJ1-2,TRBD1,CASSEPTGPNYGYTF,TGTGCCAGCAGTGAACCGACAGGGCCTAACTATGGCTACACCTTC
TRBV20-1,many,TRBJ1-1,-,CSARDNLNTEAFF,TGCAGTGCTAGAGATAACCTGAACACTGAAGCTTTCTTT
TRBV7-2,many,TRBJ1-1,TRBD1,CASSQRDREDTEAFF,TGTGCCAGCAGCCAACGGGACAGGGAGGACACTGAAGCTTTCTTT
TRBV19,many,TRBJ1-1,-,CASSIGTGTEAFF,TGTGCCAGTAGTATTGGGACGGGCACTGAAGCTTTCTTT
TRBV12-3/TRBV12-4,many,TRBJ1-4,-,CASSFPGNEKLFF,TGTGCCAGCAGTTTTCCAGGAAATGAAAAACTGTTTTTT
TRBV4-1,many,TRBJ2-7,TRBD1,CASSQEGQDYEQYF,TGCGCCAGCAGCCAAGAGGGACAGGACTACGAGCAGTACTTC
TRBV4-3,-,TRBJ2-1,TRBD2,CASSLRASGISYNEQFF,TGCGCCAGCAGCCTGCGGGCTAGCGGGATCTCCTACAATGAGCAGTTCTTC
TRBV5-6,many,TRBJ2-7,TRBD2,CASSTAGGPSEQYF,TGTGCCAGCAGCACAGCGGGAGGGCCTAGCGAGCAGTACTTC
TRBV20-1,many,TRBJ2-1,TRBD2,CSASRGGGSYNEQFF,TGCAGTGCTAGCCGCGGGGGTGGATCCTACAATGAGCAGTTCTTC
TRBV4-3,many,TRBJ2-7,TRBD2,CASSQGWGGFEEQYF,TGCGCCAGCAGCCAAGGCTGGGGAGGGTTTGAGGAGCAGTACTTC
TRBV9,many,TRBJ2-5,TRBD1,CASSVFRDRGEETQYF,TGTGCCAGCAGCGTCTTCCGGGACAGGGGTGAAGAGACCCAGTACTTC
TRBV5-3,-,TRBJ2-2,-,CASSLNPPRQANTGELFF,TGTGCCAGCAGCTTGAATCCTCCGCGACAGGCGAACACCGGGGAGCTGTTTTTT
TRBV4-3,many,TRBJ2-1,TRBD1,CASSPDRGSYNEQFF,TGCGCCAGCAGCCCGGACAGGGGGTCCTACAATGAGCAGTTCTTC
TRBV10-3,many,TRBJ2-7,TRBD1,CAISDPDRVFYEQYF,TGTGCCATCAGTGATCCGGACAGGGTCTTCTACGAGCAGTACTTC
TRBV7-9,-,TRBJ1-6,-,CASSLSRPPGSPLHF,TGTGCCAGCAGTCTCTCCCGGCCCCCGGGTTCACCCCTCCACTTT
TRBV7-9,many,TRBJ2-7,TRBD2,CASSSGLAGFNSYEQYF,TGTGCCAGCAGCTCAGGACTAGCGGGGTTTAACTCCTACGAGCAGTACTTC
TRBV19,-,TRBJ2-1,-,CAGSPTGTYNEQFF,TGTGCCGGTAGTCCTACAGGGACCTACAATGAGCAGTTCTTC
TRBV27,many,TRBJ2-7,TRBD2,CASSYQGLGERQQYF,TGTGCCAGCAGTTACCAGGGACTAGGGGAAAGGCAGCAGTACTTC
TRBV7-9,many,TRBJ1-5,-,CASSLAGAGQPQHF,TGTGCCAGCAGCTTAGCGGGGGCAGGTCAGCCCCAGCATTTT